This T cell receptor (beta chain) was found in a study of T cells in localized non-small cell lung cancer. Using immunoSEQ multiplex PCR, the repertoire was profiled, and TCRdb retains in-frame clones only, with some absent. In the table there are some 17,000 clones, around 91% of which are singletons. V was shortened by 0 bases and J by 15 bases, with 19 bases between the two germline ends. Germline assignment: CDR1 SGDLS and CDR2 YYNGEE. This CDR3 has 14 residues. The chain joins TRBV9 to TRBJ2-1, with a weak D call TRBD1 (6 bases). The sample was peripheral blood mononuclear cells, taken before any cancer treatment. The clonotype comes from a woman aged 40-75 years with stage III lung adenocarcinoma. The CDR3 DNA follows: TGTGCCAGCAGCGTAGGACCCCAGGGGCCCGGCGTGTTCTTC. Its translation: CASSVGPQGPGVFF.